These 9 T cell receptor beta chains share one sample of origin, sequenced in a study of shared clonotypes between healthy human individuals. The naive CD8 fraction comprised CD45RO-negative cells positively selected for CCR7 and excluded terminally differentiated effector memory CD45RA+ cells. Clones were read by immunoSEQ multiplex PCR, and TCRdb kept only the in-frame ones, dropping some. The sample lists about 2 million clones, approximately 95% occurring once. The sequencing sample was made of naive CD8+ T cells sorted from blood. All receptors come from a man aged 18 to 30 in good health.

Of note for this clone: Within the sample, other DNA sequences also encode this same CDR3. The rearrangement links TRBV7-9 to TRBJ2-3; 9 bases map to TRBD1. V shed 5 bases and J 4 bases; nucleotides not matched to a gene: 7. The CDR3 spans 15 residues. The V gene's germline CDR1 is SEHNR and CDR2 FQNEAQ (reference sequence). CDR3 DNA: TGTGCCAGCAGCCCGGGACAGGGTGGTCCAGATACGCAGTATTTT. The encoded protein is CASSPGQGGPDTQYF.

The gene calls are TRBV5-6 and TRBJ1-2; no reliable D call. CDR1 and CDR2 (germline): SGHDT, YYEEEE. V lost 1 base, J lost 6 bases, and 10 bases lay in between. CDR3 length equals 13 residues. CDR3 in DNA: TGTGCCAGCAGCTTGACGGAGTTAGATGGCTACACCTTC. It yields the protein CASSLTELDGYTF.

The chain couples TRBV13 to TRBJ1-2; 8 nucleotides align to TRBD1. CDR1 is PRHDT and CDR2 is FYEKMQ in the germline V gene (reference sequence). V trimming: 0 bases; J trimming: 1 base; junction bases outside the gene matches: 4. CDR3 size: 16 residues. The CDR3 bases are TGTGCCAGCAGCTTAGGGGACAGGGAACTTAACTATGGCTACACCTTC. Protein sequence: CASSLGDRELNYGYTF.

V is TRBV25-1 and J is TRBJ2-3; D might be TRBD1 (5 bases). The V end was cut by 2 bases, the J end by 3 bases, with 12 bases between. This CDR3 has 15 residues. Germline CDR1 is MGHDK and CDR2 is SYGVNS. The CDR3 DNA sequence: TGTGCCAGCAGTGAACAGGGTGCAAGGACAGATACGCAGTATTTT. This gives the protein CASSEQGARTDTQYF.

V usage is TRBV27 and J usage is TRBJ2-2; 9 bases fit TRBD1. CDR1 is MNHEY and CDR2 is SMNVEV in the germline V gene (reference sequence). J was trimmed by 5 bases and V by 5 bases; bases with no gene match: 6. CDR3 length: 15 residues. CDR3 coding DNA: TGTGCCAGCAGTCCCCTAGGACAGGGGACCGGGGAGCTGTTTTTT. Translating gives CASSPLGQGTGELFF.

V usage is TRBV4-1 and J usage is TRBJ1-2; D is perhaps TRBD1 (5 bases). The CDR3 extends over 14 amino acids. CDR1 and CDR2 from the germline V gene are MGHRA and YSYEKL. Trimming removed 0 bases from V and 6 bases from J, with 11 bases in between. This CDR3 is CASSQELGENGYTF. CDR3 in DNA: TGCGCCAGCAGCCAAGAGCTGGGGGAGAATGGCTACACCTTC.

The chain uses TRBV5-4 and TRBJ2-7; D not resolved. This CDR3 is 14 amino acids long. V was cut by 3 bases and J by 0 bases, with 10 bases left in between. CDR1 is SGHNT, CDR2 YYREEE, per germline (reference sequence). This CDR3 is CASSSGDLSYEQYF. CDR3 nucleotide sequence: TGTGCCAGCAGCTCCGGAGACCTCTCCTACGAGCAGTACTTC.

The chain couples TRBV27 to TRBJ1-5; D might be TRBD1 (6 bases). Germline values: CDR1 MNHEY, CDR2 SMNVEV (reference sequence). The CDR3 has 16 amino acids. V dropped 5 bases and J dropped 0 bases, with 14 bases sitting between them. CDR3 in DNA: TGTGCCAGCAGTGCGACAGGCCTTAGTAGCAATCAGCCCCAGCATTTT. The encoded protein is CASSATGLSSNQPQHF.

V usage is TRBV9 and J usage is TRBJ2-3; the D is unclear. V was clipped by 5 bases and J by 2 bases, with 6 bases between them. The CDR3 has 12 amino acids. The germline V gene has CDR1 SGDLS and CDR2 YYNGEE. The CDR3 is CASRGITDTQYF. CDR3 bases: TGTGCCAGCAGGGGTATCACAGATACGCAGTATTTT.